A selection of T cell receptor beta chains follows, all from one sample in a study of cytomegalovirus exposure and HLA in healthy donors. Repertoires were generated with immunoSEQ multiplex PCR, while TCRdb's copy carries only in-frame clones and drops some. Altogether roughly 100,000 clones are present, roughly four fifths being singletons, with the ten largest covering 3.5% to 4%. Sequences were obtained from PBMCs. The receptor set was obtained from a man in his sixties in good health and CMV-seronegative. CDR3s include the opening cysteine and the closing phenylalanine or tryptophan. The D gene is left open where the match is weak. Rows may omit the clone size; those that give it use once, few, many or a size class.

clone size	V gene	D gene	J gene	CDR3 length	CDR3 DNA	CDR3 protein
.	TRBV7-2	.	TRBJ2-6	18	TGTGCCAGCAGCCTCCAGGGGTTTAGAGGCTCTGGGGCCAACGTCCTGACTTTC	CASSLQGFRGSGANVLTF
.	TRBV7-9	TRBD1	TRBJ2-3	16	TGTGCCAGCAGCTTGGGACAGATAACTAGCACAGATACGCAGTATTTT	CASSLGQITSTDTQYF
once	TRBV6-5	.	TRBJ2-2	13	TGTGCCAGCAGTTACTTATCTACCGGGGAGCTGTTTTTT	CASSYLSTGELFF
.	TRBV10-3	.	TRBJ2-1	14	TGTGCCATCAGTGAGTCGCATACGCGGGGTGAGCAGTTCTTC	CAISESHTRGEQFF
once	TRBV9	.	TRBJ1-2	17	TGTGCCAGCAGCGTAGCCATTGGAGGGGAGGGGAAGGATGGCTACACCTTC	CASSVAIGGEGKDGYTF
once	TRBV5-1	.	TRBJ2-1	14	TGCGCCAGCAGCTTGGTAGAAGAGTACAATGAGCAGTTCTTC	CASSLVEEYNEQFF
.	TRBV11-2	.	TRBJ1-6	14	TGTGCCAGCAGCTTGAGGTCCTATAATTCACCCCTCCACTTT	CASSLRSYNSPLHF
.	TRBV11-2	.	TRBJ2-2	11	TGTGCCAGCAGGATAGCCGGGGAGCTGTTTTTT	CASRIAGELFF
.	TRBV7-2	TRBD1	TRBJ2-2	16	TGTGCCAGCAGCTTAAGACAGGGGGCCGGATCCGGGGAGCTGTTTTTT	CASSLRQGAGSGELFF
.	TRBV11-1	.	TRBJ2-7	12	TGTGCCAGCGGCTCTTTCGGCTACGAGCAGTACTTC	CASGSFGYEQYF
.	TRBV5-6	.	TRBJ1-3	15	TGTGCCAGCAGCAACCGGGGGTACGCTGGAAACACCATATATTTT	CASSNRGYAGNTIYF
.	TRBV5-1	TRBD1	TRBJ1-1	16	TGCGCCAGCAGCCCCACACAGGGGATAAGTCACACTGAAGCTTTCTTT	CASSPTQGISHTEAFF
.	TRBV7-9	TRBD1	TRBJ1-3	14	TGTGCCAGCAACAGGGGTGACTCTGGAAACACCATATATTTT	CASNRGDSGNTIYF
few	TRBV4-2	TRBD1	TRBJ1-2	15	TGTGCCAGCAGCCAGGGACAGGGAATCAACTATGGCTACACCTTC	CASSQGQGINYGYTF
.	TRBV7-8	.	TRBJ2-5	13	TGTGCCAGCAGCTTAGTGCGGGTGGAGACCCAGTACTTC	CASSLVRVETQYF
.	TRBV5-6	TRBD2	TRBJ2-2	16	TGTGCCAGCAGCTTTGATGCGGGGGGGAACACCGGGGAGCTGTTTTTT	CASSFDAGGNTGELFF
.	TRBV5-1	.	TRBJ2-1	14	TGCGCCAGCAGCTCCCGGTCCCAAGGGGATGAGCAGTTCTTC	CASSSRSQGDEQFF
.	TRBV7-2	TRBD2	TRBJ2-1	14	TGTGCCAGCAGCTTAACTAGCGGGGGGCCGGAGCAGTTCTTC	CASSLTSGGPEQFF
.	TRBV10-3	.	TRBJ2-2	14	TGTGCCATCAGTTTTCAGGGATTCCCCGGGGAGCTGTTTTTT	CAISFQGFPGELFF
.	TRBV4-1	TRBD2	TRBJ2-3	17	TGCGCCAGCAGCCAAGGCGGCGGGCGGGGGGGATCAGATACGCAGTATTTT	CASSQGGGRGGSDTQYF
.	TRBV11-1	.	TRBJ1-1	19	TGTGCCAGCAGCTCCTTGACGCCGGTGGCAGGGCTTATGAACACTGAAGCTTTCTTT	CASSSLTPVAGLMNTEAFF
.	TRBV7-9	.	TRBJ1-5	15	TGTGCCAGCAGCTTAGGAGAGGGAGAGGGTCAGCCCCAGCATTTT	CASSLGEGEGQPQHF
once	TRBV9	TRBD1	TRBJ1-1	16	TGTGCCAGCAGCGTGGGTACAGGGGGAGTGTGGACTGAAGCTTTCTTT	CASSVGTGGVWTEAFF
.	TRBV6-5	TRBD1	TRBJ1-1	14	TGTGCCACCGAGACAGGGCGGGGGAACACTGAAGCTTTCTTT	CATETGRGNTEAFF
.	TRBV6-5	.	TRBJ2-5	14	TGTGCCAGCAGTTACCAAACAGGGTTGGAGACCCAGTACTTC	CASSYQTGLETQYF
.	TRBV7-2	TRBD1	TRBJ1-5	12	TGTGCCAGCACCGACAGGGCAGGACCCCAGCATTTT	CASTDRAGPQHF
.	TRBV7-2	TRBD1	TRBJ2-1	15	TGTGCCAGCAGCCCCGGACAGGGAACTAACAATGAGCAGTTCTTC	CASSPGQGTNNEQFF
.	TRBV5-1	TRBD2	TRBJ2-4	17	TGCGCCAGCAGCCCCGGCCGGGGAGGGAGCGCCAAAAACATTCAGTACTTC	CASSPGRGGSAKNIQYF
.	TRBV9	TRBD2	TRBJ2-1	15	TGTGCCAGCAGCGTAGAGGGCGGGAGTTACAATGAGCAGTTCTTC	CASSVEGGSYNEQFF
few	TRBV25-1	.	TRBJ1-1	14	TGTGCCAGCAGTGATTGGGTACAGGGTCGGAAAGCTTTCTTT	CASSDWVQGRKAFF
.	TRBV5-1	.	TRBJ2-3	17	TGCGCCAGCGGCTTGCTTTCCCGTGCGGGGGCCACAGATACGCAGTATTTT	CASGLLSRAGATDTQYF
once	TRBV5-6	.	TRBJ2-2	15	TGTGCCAGCAGTTACAGGGCTCCATTTACCGGGGAGCTGTTTTTT	CASSYRAPFTGELFF
few	TRBV7-9	TRBD2	TRBJ2-7	17	TGTGCCAGCAGCCCAAAACGACTAGCGGGGGGGCGCGGCGAGCAGTACTTC	CASSPKRLAGGRGEQYF
once	TRBV27	.	TRBJ1-4	13	TGTGCCAGCAGTTTATCCCGGGGGGAAAAACTGTTTTTT	CASSLSRGEKLFF
.	TRBV19	.	TRBJ1-5	14	TGTGCCAGTAGAAATATGGGAGCAAGTCAGCCCCAGCATTTT	CASRNMGASQPQHF
.	TRBV11-1	TRBD1	TRBJ2-3	15	TGTGCCAGCAGGACCGGGACAGGGGGCCAAGATACGCAGTATTTT	CASRTGTGGQDTQYF
.	TRBV7-8	.	TRBJ1-1	14	TGTGCCAGCAGCTTTCACGAGGTCAGCACTGAAGCTTTCTTT	CASSFHEVSTEAFF
.	TRBV2	TRBD1	TRBJ1-1	14	TGTGCCAGCAGAGATCGGACAGGGACGGGGATAGGTTTCTTT	CASRDRTGTGIGFF
.	TRBV7-6	TRBD1	TRBJ2-5	14	TGTGCCAGCAGCTACCTGGGACAGGGGGAGACCCAGTACTTC	CASSYLGQGETQYF
once	TRBV6-1	.	TRBJ1-1	11	TGTGCCAGCAGTCTGGGGCGTGAAGCTTTCTTT	CASSLGREAFF
few	TRBV6-6	TRBD1	TRBJ2-1	14	TGTGCCAGCAAGGGGGCAGGGGATGACAATGAGCAGTTCTTC	CASKGAGDDNEQFF
once	TRBV5-1	TRBD1	TRBJ2-3	20	TGCGCCAGCAGCCCCAAGCCCCGATTACAACAGGGGCCTAGCACAGATACGCAGTATTTT	CASSPKPRLQQGPSTDTQYF
.	TRBV7-9	.	TRBJ2-3	12	TGTGCCAGCAGCCCTAGTTCAGATACGCAGTATTTT	CASSPSSDTQYF
.	TRBV7-9	.	TRBJ1-1	14	TGTGCCAGCAGCGAGCGGGGGGGTAACACTGAAGCTTTCTTT	CASSERGGNTEAFF
once	TRBV4-2	TRBD1	TRBJ1-1	15	TGTGCCAGCAGCCAATTCGGGACAGGGGGCGGGGAAGCTTTCTTT	CASSQFGTGGGEAFF
.	TRBV19	.	TRBJ1-1	13	TGTGCCAGTAGGGACAGCCTGAACACTGAAGCTTTCTTT	CASRDSLNTEAFF
.	TRBV13	.	TRBJ2-3	17	TGTGCCAGCAGCTTAGATGGCGAGGGCGGGGTTGCAGATACGCAGTATTTT	CASSLDGEGGVADTQYF
.	TRBV2	.	TRBJ1-4	15	TGTGCCAGCAGCCCCTCACTTGCCTCTAATGAAAAACTGTTTTTT	CASSPSLASNEKLFF
.	TRBV5-1	.	TRBJ2-3	16	TGCGCCAGCAGCCCCCTCGGCAGGGGTTTTAGGGATACGCAGTATTTT	CASSPLGRGFRDTQYF
.	TRBV29-1	.	TRBJ2-3	12	TGCAGCGCCCCACTGGGCACAGATACGCAGTATTTT	CSAPLGTDTQYF
.	TRBV28	.	TRBJ1-6	16	TGTGCCAGCAGTTTATCCGGACAGAAATATAATTCACCCCTCCACTTT	CASSLSGQKYNSPLHF